Below, 11 T cell receptor beta chains from the same sample are listed, as sequenced in a study of siplizumab effects on memory and regulatory T cells. Here immunoSEQ multiplex PCR was the method, and the copy in TCRdb shows in-frame clones only, minus some. Of approximately 60,000 clones in the sample, about 96% were seen once. The sample consisted of naive CD8+ T cells sorted from blood. All receptors come from a human donor in good health.

The V call is TRBV6-5, the J call TRBJ2-2; D remains unclear. Trimming took 2 bases from V and 7 from J, leaving 5 bases between them. Germline V gene data show CDR1 as MNHEY and CDR2 as SVGAGI. The CDR3 sequence is 12 residues long. This chain's CDR3 is CASSYVGGELFF. CDR3 nucleotides: TGTGCCAGCAGTTACGTCGGCGGGGAGCTGTTTTTT.

The gene calls are TRBV7-9 and TRBJ1-3, with TRBD1 matching over 7 bases. The CDR3 sequence is 17 residues long. The ends lost 5 bases at V and 0 bases at J; junction bases unmatched: 10. Germline-derived CDR1 and CDR2 are SEHNR and FQNEAQ (reference sequence). The CDR3 is CASSRPGDSPSGNTIYF. The CDR3 DNA reads as TGTGCCAGCAGCAGACCAGGGGACAGTCCCTCTGGAAACACCATATATTTT. The full variable domain, rest sourced from reference TRBV7-9 and TRBJ1-3, is DTGVSQNPRHKITKRGQNVTFRCDPISEHNRLYWYRQTLGQGPEFLTYFQNEAQLEKSRLLSDRFSAERPKGSFSTLEIQRTEQGDSAMYLCASSRPGDSPSGNTIYFGEGSWLTVV.

Only a few counts were recorded for this clone. The chain recombines TRBV27 with TRBJ2-7, with D possibly matching TRBD1 (5 bases). The CDR3 has 14 amino acids. V was cut by 3 bases and J by 4 bases, with 13 bases left in between. Germline CDR1 MNHEY, CDR2 SMNVEV (reference sequence). For the CDR3, the DNA is TGTGCCAGCAGTTTGCACAGGCTCGGGTACGAGCAGTACTTC. It yields the protein CASSLHRLGYEQYF.

The chain combines TRBV7-6 with TRBJ1-2, with a weak D call TRBD1 (6 bases). There are 14 residues in the CDR3. The germline V gene has CDR1 SGHVS and CDR2 FNYEAQ. The ends were cut back, 1 base at V and 3 bases at J, with 9 bases in the middle. The CDR3 is CASSLEAGDYGYTF. CDR3 coding DNA: TGTGCCAGCAGCTTAGAGGCAGGGGACTATGGCTACACCTTC.

The V and J genes are TRBV4-2 and TRBJ1-1; 7 nucleotides align to TRBD1. This CDR3 has 19 residues. CDR1 LGHNA and CDR2 YNFKEQ come from the germline V gene. J was trimmed by 11 bases and V by 0 bases; bases with no gene match: 24. CDR3 residues: CASSQDPGDSLSLTSWAFF. As DNA, the CDR3 is TGTGCCAGCAGCCAAGATCCAGGGGACAGCTTAAGTCTTACCTCCTGGGCTTTCTTT.

V usage is TRBV19 and J usage is TRBJ2-1; no reliable D call. Per germline, CDR1 LNHDA and CDR2 SQIVND (reference sequence). The length of the CDR3 is 15 residues. V was cut by 3 bases and J by 0 bases, with 9 bases left in between. The CDR3 here is CASSIGDSSYNEQFF. The CDR3, as DNA: TGTGCCAGTAGTATTGGGGATAGCTCCTACAATGAGCAGTTCTTC.

V is TRBV9 and J is TRBJ1-6; TRBD1 is a possible D gene (5 bases). Germline CDR1 reads SGDLS; CDR2 reads YYNGEE. The CDR3 consists of 14 residues. V was cut by 2 bases and J by 7 bases, with 10 bases left in between. CDR3 sequence reads: CASSVDQGNSPLHF. The CDR3 region has the DNA TGTGCCAGCAGCGTTGATCAGGGAAATTCACCCCTCCACTTT.

The chain employs TRBV10-3 and TRBJ2-7, with 9 bases lining up with TRBD2. Germline values: CDR1 ENHRY, CDR2 SYGVKD. Unmatched junction bases numbered 4, after V lost 0 bases and J lost 1 base. This CDR3 region has 16 residues. This CDR3 is CAISESLAGLSYEQYF. CDR3 nucleotide sequence: TGTGCCATCAGTGAGTCCCTAGCGGGGCTATCCTACGAGCAGTACTTC.

The chain has TRBV10-3 and TRBJ1-2; a possible D gene is TRBD1 (5 bases). Trimming took off 2 bases at V and 2 bases at J, with 12 bases between the two ends. The CDR3 loop spans 15 amino acids. The germline CDR1 and CDR2 sequences are ENHRY and SYGVKD. CDR3 sequence reads: CAISEPGTKNYGYTF. In nucleotides, the CDR3 is TGTGCCATCAGTGAGCCGGGGACGAAGAACTATGGCTACACCTTC.

This chain uses TRBV7-8 with TRBJ2-7; D is undetermined. The CDR3 is 13 amino acids. Germline V gene sequence: CDR1 SGHVS, CDR2 FQNEAQ. Trimming left V 4 bases short and J 3 bases short, with 10 bases between. This chain's CDR3 is CASSSIKGYEQYF. In DNA, the CDR3 is TGTGCCAGCAGCTCGATTAAGGGCTACGAGCAGTACTTC.

The CDR3 nucleotides are TGTGCCAGCAGCGACTTAGGAGATACGCAGTATTTT. Amino acid sequence: CASSDLGDTQYF. The J gene is TRBJ2-3, the V gene TRBV9; D is ambiguous. Germline V CDR1 and CDR2: SGDLS, YYNGEE. Trimming took off 3 bases at V and 5 bases at J, with 7 bases between the two ends. The CDR3 covers 12 residues.